These 18 T cell receptor beta chains share one sample of origin, sequenced in a study of T cells after yellow fever vaccination. TCRdb re-called the 5' RACE reads with MiXCR, one entry per CDR3 protein. This table has a few hundred thousand distinct CDR3 sequences, 3.6% appearing once. Here the sequenced sample was PBMCs, taken 15 days after the yellow fever booster vaccination. These receptors were obtained from a man aged 18-30 years who received the YFV17D yellow fever vaccine.

In this sample, this clonotype turned up many times. The chain is built from TRBV5-4 and TRBJ2-3; D might be TRBD1 or TRBD2, each matching 6 bases. The ends were cut back, 4 bases at V and 6 bases at J, with 12 bases in the middle. Looked up from germline, CDR1 is SGHNT and CDR2 is YYREEE (reference sequence). This CDR3 is 13 amino acids long. The CDR3 DNA follows: TGTGCCAGCAGCGCTGGGGGGCCGGATACGCAGTATTTT. It translates to CASSAGGPDTQYF.

This clonotype was recorded many times. The gene calls are TRBV11-2 and TRBJ1-1; D unclear. Trimming stripped 1 base from V and 3 bases from J, with 12 bases between. This CDR3 comprises 15 residues. CDR1 and CDR2 from the germline V gene are SGHAT and FQNNGV. CDR3 sequence: CASSLGEIFDTEAFF. CDR3 DNA sequence: TGTGCCAGCAGCTTAGGTGAGATCTTCGACACTGAAGCTTTCTTT.

This clonotype was found many times. The chain links TRBV5-1 to TRBJ2-7, with 7 bases matching TRBD1. V trimming: 1 base; J trimming: 7 bases; junction bases outside the gene matches: 11. The CDR3 extends over 15 amino acids. CDR1 and CDR2 (germline): SGHRS, YFSETQ. In DNA form, the CDR3 reads TGCGCCAGCAGCTTGTTACAGGGGTCGTTTGGGGAGCAGTACTTC. Translation gives CASSLLQGSFGEQYF.

This clonotype was seen at least ten times. The chain carries TRBV25-1 and TRBJ2-7; D unclear. The CDR3 length is 12 residues. Trimming stripped 0 bases from V and 3 bases from J, with 3 bases between. CDR1 MGHDK and CDR2 SYGVNS come from the germline V gene. The CDR3 DNA reads as TGTGCCAGCAGTGAATATAACTACGAGCAGTACTTC. Translated, it gives CASSEYNYEQYF.

This clonotype appeared a few times. V usage is TRBV9 and J usage is TRBJ1-6, with 8 bases matching TRBD1. CDR3 length: 18 amino acids. Trimming cost V 4 bases and J 0 bases; bases outside gene matches: 9. Germline CDR1 SGDLS, CDR2 YYNGEE. In DNA form, the CDR3 reads TGTGCCAGCAGCTCGGGACAGGTTTCTTACTCCTATAATTCACCCCTCCACTTT. Translation gives CASSSGQVSYSYNSPLHF. Full variable domain (outside the CDR3, taken from reference TRBV9 and TRBJ1-6): DSGVTQTPKHLITATGQRVTLRCSPRSGDLSVYWYQQSLDQGLQFLIQYYNGEERAKGNILERFSAQQFPDLHSELNLSSLELGDSALYFCASSSGQVSYSYNSPLHFGNGTRLTVT.

This clonotype was seen many times. The chain carries TRBV7-2 and TRBJ2-5, with D perhaps matching TRBD1 (6 bases). V lost 4 bases to trimming and J lost 3 bases, with 9 bases between them. The CDR3 spans 13 residues. Per germline, CDR1 SGHTA and CDR2 FQGNSA. The CDR3 loop is CASSSYREETQYF. DNA for the CDR3: TGTGCCAGCAGCTCTTACAGGGAAGAGACCCAGTACTTC.

The table lists this clonotype with many counts. This chain connects TRBV7-8 to TRBJ2-1; TRBD2 matches 7 bases. The CDR3 runs 16 residues. With 0 bases clipped from V and 6 bases from J, the junction kept 8 bases outside the gene matches. Germline V gene lookup returns CDR1 SGHVS and CDR2 FQNEAQ. CDR3 DNA sequence: TGTGCCAGCAGCTTAGCGCACGGGGGGTCGGTCAATGAGCAGTTCTTC. Its translation: CASSLAHGGSVNEQFF. Based on the CDR3 plus reference TRBV7-8 and TRBJ2-1, the full variable domain is GAGVSQSPRYKVAKRGQDVALRCDPISGHVSLFWYQQALGQGPEFLTYFQNEAQLDKSGLPSDRFFAERPEGSVSTLKIQRTQQEDSAVYLCASSLAHGGSVNEQFFGPGTRLTVL.

This clonotype has ten or more counts. The gene calls are TRBV9 and TRBJ1-1; D is uncertain. This CDR3 is 15 amino acids long. The germline V and J ends were trimmed by 0 bases and 5 bases, with 14 bases remaining between them. Germline CDR1 reads SGDLS; CDR2 reads YYNGEE. The CDR3 sequence: CASSVGGGSRTEAFF. The DNA of the CDR3 is TGTGCCAGCAGCGTAGGCGGAGGGTCAAGGACTGAAGCTTTCTTT.

This clonotype was seen many times. The chain uses TRBV5-1 and TRBJ2-7, with D uncertain. With 0 bases removed from V and 2 bases from J, the gap between germline ends came to 9 bases. CDR1 is SGHRS, CDR2 YFSETQ, per germline. The CDR3 contains 14 residues. Here the CDR3 reads CASSLVGSPYEQYF. In DNA, the CDR3 is TGCGCCAGCAGCTTGGTAGGATCCCCCTACGAGCAGTACTTC. Full variable domain (rest looked up from reference TRBV5-1 and TRBJ2-7): KAGVTQTPRYLIKTRGQQVTLSCSPISGHRSVSWYQQTPGQGLQFLFEYFSETQRNKGNFPGRFSGRQFSNSRSEMNVSTLELGDSALYLCASSLVGSPYEQYFGPGTRLTVT.

This rearrangement joins TRBV15 to TRBJ2-2; TRBD1 is a possible D gene (5 bases). Germline V gene lookup returns CDR1 LNHNV and CDR2 YYDKDF (reference sequence). This CDR3 is built from 16 residues. The V end lost 0 bases, the J end lost 5 bases, and 13 bases lay between the germline ends. DNA for the CDR3: TGTGCCACCAGCAGAGATGTGTTAAGGGGAACCGGGGAGCTGTTTTTT. Its translation is CATSRDVLRGTGELFF.

This clonotype showed up many times. The rearrangement joins TRBV2 to TRBJ1-2; 7 positions agree with TRBD1. The CDR3 extends over 14 amino acids. J was trimmed by 12 bases and V by 7 bases; bases with no gene match: 17. Germline-derived CDR1 and CDR2 are SNHLY and FYNNEI. The CDR3 DNA sequence: TGTGCCAGCAACCGGGACAGCTTCATAAGCCTAAACACCTTC. Encoded protein: CASNRDSFISLNTF.

This clonotype was recorded at least ten times. The rearrangement uses TRBV4-3 and TRBJ2-3; TRBD2 matches at 10 bases. CDR3 length: 15 residues. Per the germline V gene, CDR1 is LGHNA and CDR2 is YSLEER. With 3 bases clipped from V and 9 bases from J, the junction kept 9 bases outside the gene matches. This CDR3 reads CASSHFQRGGDTQYF. CDR3 in DNA: TGCGCCAGCAGCCATTTTCAGCGGGGGGGCGACACGCAGTATTTT.

This clonotype appeared many times. CDR3 nucleotides: TGTGCCAGCAGCCAACGGGGACAAGGGGGGCAGCCCCAGCATTTT. Protein product: CASSQRGQGGQPQHF. This chain uses TRBV4-2 with TRBJ1-5, with TRBD1 as a possible D gene (6 bases). This CDR3 has 15 amino acids. The V end lost 2 bases, the J end lost 7 bases, and 15 bases lay between the germline ends. Per germline, CDR1 LGHNA and CDR2 YNFKEQ.

This clonotype was recorded many times. The genes are TRBV9 and TRBJ2-3, with D possibly TRBD2 on 6 matching bases. V dropped 4 bases and J dropped 0 bases, with 9 bases sitting between them. The V gene's germline CDR1 is SGDLS and CDR2 YYNGEE. The CDR3 runs to 14 residues. DNA of the CDR3: TGTGCCAGCAGCATTCGGGGGAGCACAGATACGCAGTATTTT. Its translation: CASSIRGSTDTQYF.

Many counts were recorded for this clonotype. The rearrangement joins TRBV11-2 to TRBJ2-5; D is uncertain. V was pared by 6 bases and J by 5 bases, with 10 bases between. The CDR3 runs 12 residues. Germline-derived CDR1 and CDR2 are SGHAT and FQNNGV. As DNA, the CDR3 is TGTGCCAGCAGGTATACGAGGGAGACCCAGTACTTC. It specifies CASRYTRETQYF.

This clonotype was observed at least ten times. The chain employs TRBV20-1 and TRBJ1-2; possibly TRBD1 for D (5 bases). The CDR3 runs to 17 residues. Between the trimmed V and J ends, which lost 4 bases and 5 bases, there was a span of 26 bases. Per germline, CDR1 DFQATT and CDR2 SNEGSKA (reference sequence). Here the CDR3 reads CSAITPPGTGVWYGYTF. As DNA, the CDR3 is TGCAGTGCTATAACTCCGCCCGGGACGGGGGTGTGGTATGGCTACACCTTC.

This chain links TRBV6-2 or TRBV6-3 with TRBJ1-1; D gene unclear. Germline assignment: CDR1 MNHEY and CDR2 SVGEGT. This CDR3 contains 13 residues. V shed 5 bases and J shed 3 bases, with 10 bases lying between them. The CDR3 loop reads CASSTELDTEAFF. Written as DNA, the CDR3 is TGTGCCAGCAGTACAGAACTGGACACTGAAGCTTTCTTT.

This clonotype was found many times. The V call is TRBV10-3, the J call TRBJ1-6, with a possible D match to TRBD1 (5 bases). CDR1 is ENHRY and CDR2 is SYGVKD in the germline V gene. The CDR3 contains 13 residues. The V end was cut by 7 bases, the J end by 3 bases, with 7 bases between. CDR3 sequence (DNA): TGTGCCATCACGGGGGACTATAATTCACCCCTCCACTTT. Its translation: CAITGDYNSPLHF.